What follows are 14 T cell receptor beta chains derived from one specimen sequenced in a study of T cells expressing NK-cell markers. TCRdb reprocessed the 5' RACE reads, with one entry per CDR3 protein and no DNA. This table lists over 350,000 distinct CDR3 sequences. Material: blood T cells: a sorted CD56 or NKG2C T cell subset, CD4+ or CD8+ T cells, or bulk PBMC T cells (not recorded which). The receptors here all came from a woman between 45 and 65 years old in good health.

The chain uses TRBV7-8 and TRBJ2-7; with no DNA, the TCRdb D assignment of TRBD1 cannot be verified. The CDR3 runs 15 residues. Per the germline V gene, CDR1 is SGHVS and CDR2 is FQNEAQ. This CDR3 is CASSIKQGVIYEQYF.

V is TRBV6-1 and J is TRBJ1-4; no DNA is available, so the TRBD1 call from TCRdb remains unchecked. The length of the CDR3 is 13 residues. The germline CDR1 and CDR2 sequences are MNHNS and SASEGT. Here the CDR3 reads CAAYREAKEKLVF.

This sequence joins TRBV12-3 or TRBV12-4 and TRBJ2-3; TCRdb designates TRBD1, a call that cannot be tested without DNA. This CDR3 contains 15 residues. The CDR3 region is CASSPRTGATDTQYF.

The rearrangement uses TRBV5-1 and TRBJ2-5; TCRdb proposes TRBD2, but this gene call is untestable without DNA. Germline V CDR1 and CDR2: SGHRS, YFSETQ. This CDR3 is 17 amino acids long. Here the CDR3 reads CASSAGLAGGPGETQYF.

This chain joins TRBV9 and TRBJ1-4. In germline, CDR1 is SGDLS, CDR2 YYNGEE. The CDR3 runs 15 residues. CDR3 sequence reads: CASSVGMDTNEKLFF.

The V gene is TRBV12-3 or TRBV12-4, the J gene TRBJ2-4. The CDR3 length is 12 residues. The CDR3 region is CASSLAKNIQYF.

The chain is built from TRBV4-2 and TRBJ2-2; the TCRdb call, TRBD2, lacks DNA for checking. Per germline, CDR1 LGHNA and CDR2 YNFKEQ. This CDR3 region has 15 residues. The CDR3 sequence: CASSSREGRAGELFF.

The chain couples TRBV5-1 to TRBJ1-1. CDR3 length equals 16 residues. The germline CDR1 and CDR2 sequences are SGHRS and YFSETQ. This CDR3 is CASSQRVGPTNTEAFF.

The V call is TRBV5-1, the J call TRBJ2-1; checking the TCRdb D call of TRBD2 is not possible without DNA. The CDR3 length is 15 residues. Per the germline V gene, CDR1 is SGHRS and CDR2 is YFSETQ. The CDR3: CASSLTSGNNREQFF.

The chain couples TRBV28 to TRBJ2-7; TCRdb's D gene call, TRBD2, goes unchecked for lack of DNA. The CDR3 consists of 13 residues. Germline-derived CDR1 and CDR2 are MDHEN and SYDVKM. The CDR3 region is CASVTSGRYEQYF.

The rearrangement joins TRBV20-1 to TRBJ1-4; the TRBD1 assignment by TCRdb is unverifiable without DNA. This CDR3 spans 14 amino acids. Germline-derived CDR1 and CDR2 are DFQATT and SNEGSKA (reference sequence). This CDR3 reads CSARGTGRREKLFF.

The CDR3 loop is CASSQTPGLIIGDTQYF. The chain is built from TRBV4-2 and TRBJ2-3; TCRdb proposes TRBD2, but this gene call is untestable without DNA. The length of the CDR3 is 17 residues. CDR1 and CDR2 (germline): LGHNA, YNFKEQ.

The chain employs TRBV6-6 and TRBJ2-1; TCRdb indicates TRBD1, and absent DNA this call remains unverified. Germline V lookup: CDR1 MNHNY, CDR2 SVGAGI (reference sequence). The CDR3 runs 16 residues. CDR3: CASRDMGVSSYNEQFF.

This chain connects TRBV24-1 to TRBJ2-1. The CDR3 extends over 12 amino acids. Looked up from germline, CDR1 is KGHDR and CDR2 is SFDVKD. The CDR3 sequence is CATSDPRDEQFF.